The entry that follows covers one T cell receptor beta chain sequence. This sample was included in a study of blood T cells in healthy people across ages. A second 7 to 11 cycle PCR used barcoded and J-beta primers. Using its own MiXCR run on the 5' RACE reads, TCRdb lists one record per CDR3 protein. The repertoire consists of 600,000 to 900,000 distinct CDR3 sequences, with roughly 25% occurring once and the leading ten covering 2.5% to 3.5%. This same sample was also taken into another study, of T cells of mothers and their children.

The TCR was taken from a boy aged 5-17 years in good health. Sequenced: blood.

CDR3 residues: CASSPTRDRGDTGELFF. Here the CDR3 DNA reads TGTGCCAGCAGCCCGACCAGGGACAGGGGAGACACCGGGGAGCTGTTTTTT. V and J are TRBV7-3 and TRBJ2-2; 10 bases agree with TRBD1. This CDR3 is built from 17 residues. V lost 5 bases, J lost 3 bases, and 9 bases stayed unmatched. Per the germline V gene, CDR1 is SGHTA and CDR2 is FQGTGA.